This is a list of T cell receptor beta chains from one sample in a study of response to subunit inactivated influenza vaccine. In TCRdb, the RT-PCR reads were re-called with MiXCR into one record per CDR3 protein. The sample lists roughly 160,000 distinct CDR3 sequences, roughly 10% seen once, with roughly a third in the top ten. The material sequenced was CD8+ T cells sorted from PBMCs, taken 23 months after vaccination. The receptors shown here come from a man between 50 and 75 years old who received an inactivated influenza vaccine. Both conserved end residues are part of each CDR3. A D gene is named only where the DNA matches it firmly. Clone size is stated in some rows and not others, as once, few, many or a class when expanded.

size: few; V: TRBV20-1; J: TRBJ2-1; D: NA; CDR3: CSAREVTNSYNEQFF; DNA: TGCAGTGCTAGAGAGGTAACGAACTCCTACAATGAGCAGTTCTTC
size: many; V: TRBV4-3; J: TRBJ1-2; D: NA; CDR3: CASSQVPVAYGYTF; DNA: TGCGCCAGCAGCCAAGTCCCGGTCGCCTATGGCTACACCTTC
size: NA; V: TRBV27; J: TRBJ1-5; D: NA; CDR3: CASSFSVYQPQHF; DNA: TGTGCCAGCAGTTTTTCGGTGTATCAGCCCCAGCATTTT
size: few; V: TRBV4-1; J: TRBJ2-7; D: TRBD1; CDR3: CASSQGAGGFEQYF; DNA: TGCGCCAGCAGCCAAGGGGCAGGGGGTTTCGAGCAGTACTTC
size: many; V: TRBV6-5; J: TRBJ2-2; D: NA; CDR3: CASSYSSATGELFF; DNA: TGTGCCAGCAGTTACTCTAGCGCCACCGGGGAGCTGTTTTTT
size: many; V: TRBV7-9; J: TRBJ2-5; D: NA; CDR3: CASSLSVARLETQYF; DNA: TGTGCCAGCAGCTTATCAGTGGCAAGGTTGGAGACCCAGTACTTC
size: NA; V: TRBV12-3/TRBV12-4; J: TRBJ2-3; D: TRBD2; CDR3: CASSFGREAITSTDTQYF; DNA: TGTGCCAGCAGTTTTGGGCGGGAGGCCATTACGAGCACAGATACGCAGTATTTT
size: few; V: TRBV7-9; J: TRBJ2-7; D: NA; CDR3: CASSARTLKAYEQYF; DNA: TGTGCCAGCAGCGCCCGGACACTCAAGGCCTACGAGCAGTACTTC
size: NA; V: TRBV4-3; J: TRBJ1-1; D: NA; CDR3: CASSQDWAGYTEAFF; DNA: TGCGCCAGCAGCCAAGATTGGGCAGGGTATACTGAAGCTTTCTTT
size: few; V: TRBV4-1; J: TRBJ1-5; D: TRBD1; CDR3: CASSQPGGEDQPQHF; DNA: TGCGCCAGCAGCCAACCAGGGGGGGAAGATCAGCCCCAGCATTTT
size: many; V: TRBV12-3/TRBV12-4; J: TRBJ2-3; D: NA; CDR3: CASSLALRSADTQYF; DNA: TGTGCCAGCAGCCTAGCCCTAAGGTCAGCAGATACGCAGTATTTT
size: NA; V: TRBV5-1; J: TRBJ2-7; D: TRBD1; CDR3: CASTLVTGGFYEQYF; DNA: TGCGCCAGCACCTTGGTAACAGGGGGCTTCTACGAGCAGTACTTC
size: NA; V: TRBV6-2/TRBV6-3; J: TRBJ2-7; D: NA; CDR3: CASSYSAATLSEQYF; DNA: TGTGCCAGCAGTTACTCGGCAGCGACCCTGAGCGAGCAGTACTTC
size: many; V: TRBV9; J: TRBJ2-7; D: NA; CDR3: CASSPRVLDEQYF; DNA: TGTGCCAGCAGCCCCCGAGTGCTCGACGAGCAGTACTTC
size: few; V: TRBV2; J: TRBJ2-3; D: TRBD2; CDR3: CASSVGLAVTDTQYF; DNA: TGTGCCAGCAGCGTCGGACTAGCGGTCACAGATACGCAGTATTTT
size: many; V: TRBV6-1; J: TRBJ2-1; D: TRBD2; CDR3: CASLRSGSGNEQFF; DNA: TGTGCCAGCCTTCGTAGCGGGAGTGGGAATGAGCAGTTCTTC
size: NA; V: TRBV7-3; J: TRBJ2-1; D: TRBD2; CDR3: CASSQLTSGSYEQFF; DNA: TGTGCCAGCAGCCAATTGACTAGCGGGAGTTATGAGCAGTTCTTC
size: NA; V: TRBV7-9; J: TRBJ2-5; D: TRBD1; CDR3: CASSAPRTGARQETQYF; DNA: TGTGCCAGCAGCGCCCCTAGGACAGGGGCTAGACAAGAGACCCAGTACTTC
size: many; V: TRBV29-1; J: TRBJ2-7; D: TRBD1; CDR3: CSVDPRGQGTEQYF; DNA: TGCAGCGTTGACCCCCGGGGACAGGGGACCGAGCAGTACTTC
size: NA; V: TRBV4-3; J: TRBJ1-1; D: NA; CDR3: CASSQEKISSYTEAFF; DNA: TGCGCCAGCAGCCAAGAAAAGATCAGTTCGTACACTGAAGCTTTCTTT
size: many; V: TRBV7-9; J: TRBJ2-5; D: NA; CDR3: CASSLVASAETQYF; DNA: TGTGCCAGCAGCTTAGTTGCTAGCGCAGAGACCCAGTACTTC
size: NA; V: TRBV9; J: TRBJ2-7; D: TRBD1; CDR3: CASGSGQYYEQYF; DNA: TGTGCCAGCGGCTCGGGACAGTACTACGAGCAGTACTTC
size: NA; V: TRBV20-1; J: TRBJ1-6; D: NA; CDR3: CSARKRQIYNSPLHF; DNA: TGCAGTGCTAGAAAAAGACAAATCTATAATTCACCCCTCCACTTT
size: few; V: TRBV4-1; J: TRBJ2-5; D: NA; CDR3: CASSQTGVETQYF; DNA: TGCGCCAGCAGCCAAACAGGAGTAGAGACCCAGTACTTC
size: NA; V: TRBV12-3/TRBV12-4; J: TRBJ2-5; D: NA; CDR3: CASSLDDDQETQYF; DNA: TGTGCCAGCAGTTTAGACGACGACCAAGAGACCCAGTACTTC
size: NA; V: TRBV13; J: TRBJ2-5; D: NA; CDR3: CASNPRGSQETQYF; DNA: TGTGCCAGCAACCCTCGGGGCAGCCAAGAGACCCAGTACTTC
size: NA; V: TRBV19; J: TRBJ2-1; D: NA; CDR3: CASSMGGASYNEQFF; DNA: TGTGCCAGTAGTATGGGCGGTGCCTCCTACAATGAGCAGTTCTTC
size: NA; V: TRBV27; J: TRBJ1-2; D: NA; CDR3: CASSPLQGYGYTF; DNA: TGTGCCAGCAGTCCTTTACAGGGCTATGGCTACACCTTC
size: many; V: TRBV4-1; J: TRBJ2-7; D: NA; CDR3: CASSQGGSYEQYF; DNA: TGCGCCAGCAGCCAAGGGGGGAGTTACGAGCAGTACTTC
size: NA; V: TRBV6-1; J: TRBJ1-2; D: NA; CDR3: CASSESNSLNYGYTF; DNA: TGTGCCAGCAGTGAATCCAACTCCCTTAACTATGGCTACACCTTC
size: once; V: TRBV20-1; J: TRBJ1-1; D: NA; CDR3: CSATQGWGMNTEAFF; DNA: TGCAGTGCTACCCAAGGGTGGGGGATGAACACTGAAGCTTTCTTT
size: few; V: TRBV7-9; J: TRBJ2-7; D: TRBD2; CDR3: CASSPPGLAGVEQYF; DNA: TGTGCCAGCAGCCCCCCAGGACTAGCGGGAGTAGAGCAGTACTTC